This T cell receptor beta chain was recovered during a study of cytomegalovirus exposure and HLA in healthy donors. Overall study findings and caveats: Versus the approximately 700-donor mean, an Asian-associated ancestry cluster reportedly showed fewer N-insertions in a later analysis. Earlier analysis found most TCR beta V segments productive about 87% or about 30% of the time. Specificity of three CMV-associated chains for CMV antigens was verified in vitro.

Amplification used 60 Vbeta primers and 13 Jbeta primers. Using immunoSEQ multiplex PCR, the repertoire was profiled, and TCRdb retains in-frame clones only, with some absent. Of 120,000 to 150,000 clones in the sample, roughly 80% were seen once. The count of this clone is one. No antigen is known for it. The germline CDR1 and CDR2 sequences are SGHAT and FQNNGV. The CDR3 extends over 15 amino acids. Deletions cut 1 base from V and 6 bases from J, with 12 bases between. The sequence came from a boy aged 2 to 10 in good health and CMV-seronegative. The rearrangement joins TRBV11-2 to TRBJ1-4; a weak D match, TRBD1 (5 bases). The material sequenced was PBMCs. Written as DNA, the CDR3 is TGTGCCAGCAGCTTAGCGTACAGGAAAGATGAAAAACTGTTTTTT. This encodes CASSLAYRKDEKLFF.